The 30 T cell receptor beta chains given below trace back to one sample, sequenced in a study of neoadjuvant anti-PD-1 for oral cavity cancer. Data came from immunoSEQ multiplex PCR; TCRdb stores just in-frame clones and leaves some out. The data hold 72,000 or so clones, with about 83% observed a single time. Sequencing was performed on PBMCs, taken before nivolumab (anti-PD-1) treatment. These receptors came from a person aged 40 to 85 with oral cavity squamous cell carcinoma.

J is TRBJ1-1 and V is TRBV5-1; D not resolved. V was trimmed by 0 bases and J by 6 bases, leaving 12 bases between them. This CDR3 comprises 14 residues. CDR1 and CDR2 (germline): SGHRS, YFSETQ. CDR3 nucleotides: TGCGCCAGCAGCTTGGGGGTTGAGGTCGCTGAAGCTTTCTTT. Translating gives CASSLGVEVAEAFF.

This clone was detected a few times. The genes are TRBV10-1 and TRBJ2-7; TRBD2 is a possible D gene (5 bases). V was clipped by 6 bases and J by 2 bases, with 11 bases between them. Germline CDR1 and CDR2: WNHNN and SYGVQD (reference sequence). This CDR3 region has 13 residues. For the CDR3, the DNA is TGCGCCAGCAGGGAGGAACCTCCCTACGAGCAGTACTTC. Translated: CASREEPPYEQYF.

For the CDR3, the DNA is TGTGCCAGCAGCTTTCTTCTGGGGGTGGGTGAGCAGTTCTTC. It codes for CASSFLLGVGEQFF. V usage is TRBV11-2 and J usage is TRBJ2-1, with D perhaps being TRBD1 or TRBD2 (5 bases each). Trimming took 3 bases from V and 9 from J, leaving 15 bases between them. CDR1 is SGHAT and CDR2 is FQNNGV in the germline V gene. CDR3 length: 14 amino acids.

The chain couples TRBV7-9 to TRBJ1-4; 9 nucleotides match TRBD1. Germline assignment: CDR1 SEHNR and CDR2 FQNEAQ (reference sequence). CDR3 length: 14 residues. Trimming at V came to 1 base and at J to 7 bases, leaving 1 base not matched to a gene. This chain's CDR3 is CASSLVQGAEKLFF. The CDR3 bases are TGTGCCAGCAGCTTAGTACAGGGGGCTGAAAAACTGTTTTTT.

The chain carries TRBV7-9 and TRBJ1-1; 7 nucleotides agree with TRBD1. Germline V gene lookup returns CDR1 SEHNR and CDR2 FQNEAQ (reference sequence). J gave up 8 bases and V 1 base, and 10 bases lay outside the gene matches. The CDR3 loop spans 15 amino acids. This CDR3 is CASSLGGTVVSEAFF. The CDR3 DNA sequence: TGTGCCAGCAGCTTAGGTGGGACAGTTGTTTCGGAAGCTTTCTTT.

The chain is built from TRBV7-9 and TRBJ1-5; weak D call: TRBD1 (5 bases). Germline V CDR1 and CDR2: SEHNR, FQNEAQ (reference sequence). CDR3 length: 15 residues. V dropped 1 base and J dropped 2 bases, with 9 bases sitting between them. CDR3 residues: CASSLGRVGNQPQHF. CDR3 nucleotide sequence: TGTGCCAGCAGCTTAGGCAGGGTCGGCAATCAGCCCCAGCATTTT. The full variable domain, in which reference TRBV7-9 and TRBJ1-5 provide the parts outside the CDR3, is DTGVSQNPRHKITKRGQNVTFRCDPISEHNRLYWYRQTLGQGPEFLTYFQNEAQLEKSRLLSDRFSAERPKGSFSTLEIQRTEQGDSAMYLCASSLGRVGNQPQHFGDGTRLSIL.

Here the CDR3 DNA reads TGTGCCAGTAGTTCGTACAGGGATATGAACACTGAAGCTTTCTTT. The encoded protein is CASSSYRDMNTEAFF. This sequence joins TRBV19 and TRBJ1-1, with D possibly TRBD1 on 6 matching bases. In germline, CDR1 is LNHDA, CDR2 SQIVND (reference sequence). The CDR3 loop spans 15 amino acids. The V end lost 5 bases, the J end lost 0 bases, and 13 bases lay between the germline ends.

CDR3 loop: CATRVSTYNEQFF. In DNA form, the CDR3 reads TGTGCCACCAGAGTTAGCACCTACAATGAGCAGTTCTTC. The rearrangement joins TRBV15 to TRBJ2-1, with D uncertain. The V and J ends lost 6 bases and 2 bases respectively, with 8 bases between them. Germline V lookup: CDR1 LNHNV, CDR2 YYDKDF (reference sequence). The CDR3 length is 13 residues.

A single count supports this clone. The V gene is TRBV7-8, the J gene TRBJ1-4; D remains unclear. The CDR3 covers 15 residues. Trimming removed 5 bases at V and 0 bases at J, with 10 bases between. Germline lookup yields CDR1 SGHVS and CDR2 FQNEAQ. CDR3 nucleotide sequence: TGTGCCAGCAGCGACCGACGGACAACTAATGAAAAACTGTTTTTT. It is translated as CASSDRRTTNEKLFF.

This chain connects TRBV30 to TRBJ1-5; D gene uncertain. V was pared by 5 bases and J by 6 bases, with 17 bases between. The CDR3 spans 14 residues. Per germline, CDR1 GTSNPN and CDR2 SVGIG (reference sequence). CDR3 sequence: CAWAGLREGQPQHF. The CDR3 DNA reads TGTGCCTGGGCGGGCCTAAGAGAAGGTCAGCCCCAGCATTTT.

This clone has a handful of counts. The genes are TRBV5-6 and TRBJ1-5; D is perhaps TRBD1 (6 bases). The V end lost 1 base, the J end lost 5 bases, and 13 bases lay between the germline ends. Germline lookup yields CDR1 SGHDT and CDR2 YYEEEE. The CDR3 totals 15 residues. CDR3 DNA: TGTGCCAGCAGCTTGTCCGACAGGAGATATCAGCCCCAGCATTTT. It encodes CASSLSDRRYQPQHF.

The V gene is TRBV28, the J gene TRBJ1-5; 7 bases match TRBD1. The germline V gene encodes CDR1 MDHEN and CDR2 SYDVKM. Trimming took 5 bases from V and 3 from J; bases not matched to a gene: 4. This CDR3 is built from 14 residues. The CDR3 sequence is CASSDRVVNQPQHF. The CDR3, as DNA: TGTGCCAGCAGTGACAGGGTAGTCAATCAGCCCCAGCATTTT.

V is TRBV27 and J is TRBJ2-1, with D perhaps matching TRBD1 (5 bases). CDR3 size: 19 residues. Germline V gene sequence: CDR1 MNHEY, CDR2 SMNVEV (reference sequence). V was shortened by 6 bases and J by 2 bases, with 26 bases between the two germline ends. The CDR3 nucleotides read TGTGCCAGCAGCAAAGGTGGGGCAGGGAAGTTTGGGACCTACAATGAGCAGTTCTTC. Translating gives CASSKGGAGKFGTYNEQFF.

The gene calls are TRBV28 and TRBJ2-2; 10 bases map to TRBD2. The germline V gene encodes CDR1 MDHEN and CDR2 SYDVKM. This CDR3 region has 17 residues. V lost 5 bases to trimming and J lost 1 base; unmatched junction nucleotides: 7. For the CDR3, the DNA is TGTGCCAGCAGTCGTCTAGCGGGAGAGCGGAACACCGGGGAGCTGTTTTTT. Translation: CASSRLAGERNTGELFF.

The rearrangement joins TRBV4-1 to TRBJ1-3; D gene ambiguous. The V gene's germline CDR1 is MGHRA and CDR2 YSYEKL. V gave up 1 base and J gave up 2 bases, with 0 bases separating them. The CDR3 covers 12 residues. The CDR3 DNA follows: TGCGCCAGCAGCCAAGCTGGAAACACCATATATTTT. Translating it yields CASSQAGNTIYF.

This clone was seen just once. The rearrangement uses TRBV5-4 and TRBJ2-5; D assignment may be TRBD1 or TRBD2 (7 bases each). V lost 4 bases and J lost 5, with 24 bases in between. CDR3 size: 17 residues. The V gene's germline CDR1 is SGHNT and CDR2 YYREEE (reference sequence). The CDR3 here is CASSQGGAALNTETQYF. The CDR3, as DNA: TGTGCCAGCAGCCAGGGGGGGGCGGCACTGAACACGGAGACCCAGTACTTC.

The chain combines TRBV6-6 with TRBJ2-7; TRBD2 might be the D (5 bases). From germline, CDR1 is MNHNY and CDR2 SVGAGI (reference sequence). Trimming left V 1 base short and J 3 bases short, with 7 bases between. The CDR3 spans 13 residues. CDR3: CASSYYEGYEQYF. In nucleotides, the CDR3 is TGTGCCAGCAGTTACTACGAGGGCTACGAGCAGTACTTC.

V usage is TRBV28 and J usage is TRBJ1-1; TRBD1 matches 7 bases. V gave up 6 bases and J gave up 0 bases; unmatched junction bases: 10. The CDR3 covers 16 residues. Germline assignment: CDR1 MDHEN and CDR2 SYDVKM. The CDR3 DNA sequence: TGTGCCAGCAGGAGTGTCGGACAGGTCATGAACACTGAAGCTTTCTTT. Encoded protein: CASRSVGQVMNTEAFF.

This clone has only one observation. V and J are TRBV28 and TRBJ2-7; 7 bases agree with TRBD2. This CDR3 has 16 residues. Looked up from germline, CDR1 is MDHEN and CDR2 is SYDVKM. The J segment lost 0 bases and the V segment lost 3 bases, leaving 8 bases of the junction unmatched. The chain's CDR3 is CASSFSLAGLSYEQYF. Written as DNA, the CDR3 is TGTGCCAGCAGTTTTTCCTTAGCGGGTCTCTCCTACGAGCAGTACTTC.

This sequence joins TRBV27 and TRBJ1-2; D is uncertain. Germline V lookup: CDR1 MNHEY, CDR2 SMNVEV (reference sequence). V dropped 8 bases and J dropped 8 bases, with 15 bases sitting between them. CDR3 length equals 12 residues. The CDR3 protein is CASGSSVGGYTF. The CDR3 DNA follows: TGTGCCAGCGGGTCAAGTGTGGGAGGCTACACCTTC.

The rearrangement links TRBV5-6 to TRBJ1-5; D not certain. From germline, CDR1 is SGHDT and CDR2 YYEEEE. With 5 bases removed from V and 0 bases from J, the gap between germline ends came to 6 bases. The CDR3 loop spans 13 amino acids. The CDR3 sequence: CASSFYSNQPQHF. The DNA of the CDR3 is TGTGCCAGCAGTTTTTATAGCAATCAGCCCCAGCATTTT.

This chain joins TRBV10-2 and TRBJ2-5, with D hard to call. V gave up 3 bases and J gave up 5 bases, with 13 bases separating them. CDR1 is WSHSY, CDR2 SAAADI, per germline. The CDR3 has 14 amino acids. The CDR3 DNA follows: TGCGCCAGCAGTGATCTCGCTAGTTCCGAGACCCAGTACTTC. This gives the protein CASSDLASSETQYF.

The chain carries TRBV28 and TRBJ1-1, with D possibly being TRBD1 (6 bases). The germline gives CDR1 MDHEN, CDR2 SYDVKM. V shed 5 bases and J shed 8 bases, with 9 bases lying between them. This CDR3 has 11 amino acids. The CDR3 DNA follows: TGTGCCAGCAGTCTCGGGGGCGAAGCTTTCTTT. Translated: CASSLGGEAFF. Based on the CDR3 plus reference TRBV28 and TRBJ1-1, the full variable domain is DVKVTQSSRYLVKRTGEKVFLECVQDMDHENMFWYRQDPGLGLRLIYFSYDVKMKEKGDIPEGYSVSREKKERFSLILESASTNQTSMYLCASSLGGEAFFGQGTRLTVV.

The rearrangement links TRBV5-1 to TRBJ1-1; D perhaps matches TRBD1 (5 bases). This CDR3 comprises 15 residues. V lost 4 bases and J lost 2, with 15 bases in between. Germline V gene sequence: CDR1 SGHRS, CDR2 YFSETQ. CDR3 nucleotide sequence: TGCGCCAGCAGCGTGACAGATAGTACTAACACTGAAGCTTTCTTT. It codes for CASSVTDSTNTEAFF.

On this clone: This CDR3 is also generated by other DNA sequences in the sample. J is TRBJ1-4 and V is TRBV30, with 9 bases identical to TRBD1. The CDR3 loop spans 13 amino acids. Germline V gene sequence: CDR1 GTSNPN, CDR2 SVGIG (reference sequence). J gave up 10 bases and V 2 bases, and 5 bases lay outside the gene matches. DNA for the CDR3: TGTGCCTGGAGTCGACAGGGGGAGGGAAAACTGTTTTTT. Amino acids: CAWSRQGEGKLFF.

CDR3 loop: CASSTSWTALQYF. CDR3 coding DNA: TGTGCCAGTAGTACCTCCTGGACCGCACTCCAGTACTTC. The V and J genes are TRBV19 and TRBJ2-7; D ambiguous. Germline CDR1 is LNHDA and CDR2 is SQIVND (reference sequence). V was trimmed by 4 bases and J by 10 bases, leaving 17 bases between them. CDR3 size: 13 residues.

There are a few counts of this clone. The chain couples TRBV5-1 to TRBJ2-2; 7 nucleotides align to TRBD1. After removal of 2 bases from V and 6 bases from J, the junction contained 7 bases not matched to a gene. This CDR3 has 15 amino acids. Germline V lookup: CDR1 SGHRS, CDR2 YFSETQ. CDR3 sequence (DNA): TGCGCCAGCAGCTTATTGACAGGGATTTCCGGGGAGCTGTTTTTT. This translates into CASSLLTGISGELFF.

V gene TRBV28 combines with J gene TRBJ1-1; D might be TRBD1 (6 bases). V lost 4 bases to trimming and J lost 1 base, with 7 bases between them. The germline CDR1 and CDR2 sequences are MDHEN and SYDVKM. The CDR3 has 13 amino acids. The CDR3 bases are TGTGCCAGCAGTTCGGGACAGAACACTGAAGCTTTCTTT. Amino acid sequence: CASSSGQNTEAFF.

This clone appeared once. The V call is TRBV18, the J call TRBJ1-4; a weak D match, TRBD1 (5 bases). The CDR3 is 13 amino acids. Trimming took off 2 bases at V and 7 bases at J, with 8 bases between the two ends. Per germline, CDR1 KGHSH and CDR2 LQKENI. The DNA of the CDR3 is TGTGCCAGCTCACCAGGGGGTGGTGAAAAACTGTTTTTT. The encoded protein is CASSPGGGEKLFF. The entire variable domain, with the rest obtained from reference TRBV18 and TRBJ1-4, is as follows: NAGVMQNPRHLVRRRGQEARLRCSPMKGHSHVYWYRQLPEEGLKFMVYLQKENIIDESGMPKERFSAEFPKEGPSILRIQQVVRGDSAAYFCASSPGGGEKLFFGSGTQLSVL.

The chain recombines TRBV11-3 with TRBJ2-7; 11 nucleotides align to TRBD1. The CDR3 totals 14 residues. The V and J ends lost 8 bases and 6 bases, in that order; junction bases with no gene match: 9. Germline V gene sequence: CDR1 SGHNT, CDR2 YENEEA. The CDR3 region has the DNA TGTGCCAGCTCTGGACAGGGGGCTTCTAGCGAGCAGTACTTC. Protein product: CASSGQGASSEQYF.